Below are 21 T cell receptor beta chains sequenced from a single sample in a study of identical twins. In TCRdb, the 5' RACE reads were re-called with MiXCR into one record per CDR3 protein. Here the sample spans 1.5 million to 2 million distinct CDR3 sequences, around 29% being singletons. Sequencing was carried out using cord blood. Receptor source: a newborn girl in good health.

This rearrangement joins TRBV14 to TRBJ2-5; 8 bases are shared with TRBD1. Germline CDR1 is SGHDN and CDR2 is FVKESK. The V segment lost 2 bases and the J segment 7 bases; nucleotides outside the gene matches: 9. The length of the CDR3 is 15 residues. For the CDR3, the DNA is TGTGCCAGCAGCCAATCCGGGACAGGAGTAGGGACCCAGTACTTC. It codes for CASSQSGTGVGTQYF.

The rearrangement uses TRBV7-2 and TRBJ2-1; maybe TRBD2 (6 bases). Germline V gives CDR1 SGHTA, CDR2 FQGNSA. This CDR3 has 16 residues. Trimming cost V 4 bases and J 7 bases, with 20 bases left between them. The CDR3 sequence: CASSSTSYNIQNEQFF. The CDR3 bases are TGTGCCAGCAGCTCAACTAGCTACAATATACAGAATGAGCAGTTCTTC.

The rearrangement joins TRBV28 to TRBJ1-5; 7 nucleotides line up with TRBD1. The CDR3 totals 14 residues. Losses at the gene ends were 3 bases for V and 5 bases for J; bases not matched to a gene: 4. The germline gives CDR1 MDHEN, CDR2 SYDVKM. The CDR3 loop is CASSFRGGDQPQHF. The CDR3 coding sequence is TGTGCCAGCAGTTTTCGAGGGGGCGATCAGCCCCAGCATTTT.

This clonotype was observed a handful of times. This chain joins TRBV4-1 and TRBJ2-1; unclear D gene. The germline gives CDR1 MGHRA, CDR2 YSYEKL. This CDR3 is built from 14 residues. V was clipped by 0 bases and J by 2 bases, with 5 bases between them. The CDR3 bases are TGCGCCAGCAGCCAAGAGCAAGCCTACAATGAGCAGTTCTTC. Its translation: CASSQEQAYNEQFF.

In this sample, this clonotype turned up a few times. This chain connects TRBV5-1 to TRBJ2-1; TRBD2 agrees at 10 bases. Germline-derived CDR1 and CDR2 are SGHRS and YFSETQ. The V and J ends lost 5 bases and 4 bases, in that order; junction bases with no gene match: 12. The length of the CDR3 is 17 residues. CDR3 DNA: TGCGCCAGCAGTTGGCTGTCCGGGACTAGCGCATACAATGAGCAGTTCTTC. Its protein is CASSWLSGTSAYNEQFF.

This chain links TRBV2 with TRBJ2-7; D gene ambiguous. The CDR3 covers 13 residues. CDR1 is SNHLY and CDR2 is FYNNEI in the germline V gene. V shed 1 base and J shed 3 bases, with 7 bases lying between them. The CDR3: CASSEGGFYEQYF. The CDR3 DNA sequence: TGTGCCAGCAGTGAAGGGGGATTCTACGAGCAGTACTTC.

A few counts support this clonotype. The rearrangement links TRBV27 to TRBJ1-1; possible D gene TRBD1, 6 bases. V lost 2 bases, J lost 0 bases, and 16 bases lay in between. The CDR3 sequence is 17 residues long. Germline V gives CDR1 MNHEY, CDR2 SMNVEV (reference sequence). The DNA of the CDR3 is TGTGCCAGCAGTTTAGGGGGGGGCCGCAAGATGAACACTGAAGCTTTCTTT. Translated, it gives CASSLGGGRKMNTEAFF.

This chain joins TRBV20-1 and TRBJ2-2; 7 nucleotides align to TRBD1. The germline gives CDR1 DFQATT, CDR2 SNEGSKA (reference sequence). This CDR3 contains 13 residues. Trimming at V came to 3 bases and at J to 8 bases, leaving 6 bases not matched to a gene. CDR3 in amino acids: CSASKQGLGELFF. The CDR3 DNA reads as TGCAGTGCTAGTAAACAGGGGTTGGGGGAGCTGTTTTTT.

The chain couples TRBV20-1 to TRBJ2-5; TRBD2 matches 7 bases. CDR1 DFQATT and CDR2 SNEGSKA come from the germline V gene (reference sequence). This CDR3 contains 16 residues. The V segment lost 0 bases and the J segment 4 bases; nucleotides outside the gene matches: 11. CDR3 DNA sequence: TGCAGTGCTAGAGATCGGATAGCGGGTCTTCCAGAGACCCAGTACTTC. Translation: CSARDRIAGLPETQYF.

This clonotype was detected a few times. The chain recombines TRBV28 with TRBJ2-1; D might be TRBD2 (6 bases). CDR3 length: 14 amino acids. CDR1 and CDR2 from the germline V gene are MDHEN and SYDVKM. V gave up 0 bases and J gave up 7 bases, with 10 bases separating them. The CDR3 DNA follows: TGTGCCAGCAGTTTATGGCTAGCGCAAAATGAGCAGTTCTTC. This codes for CASSLWLAQNEQFF. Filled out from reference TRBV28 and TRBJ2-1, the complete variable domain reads DVKVTQSSRYLVKRTGEKVFLECVQDMDHENMFWYRQDPGLGLRLIYFSYDVKMKEKGDIPEGYSVSREKKERFSLILESASTNQTSMYLCASSLWLAQNEQFFGPGTRLTVL.

The CDR3 here is CASGESNEKLFF. As DNA, the CDR3 is TGTGCCAGCGGAGAGAGTAATGAAAAACTGTTTTTT. V is TRBV6-5 and J is TRBJ1-4; no definite D call. V was pared by 8 bases and J by 4 bases, with 8 bases between. CDR3 length: 12 residues. Germline V gives CDR1 MNHEY, CDR2 SVGAGI.

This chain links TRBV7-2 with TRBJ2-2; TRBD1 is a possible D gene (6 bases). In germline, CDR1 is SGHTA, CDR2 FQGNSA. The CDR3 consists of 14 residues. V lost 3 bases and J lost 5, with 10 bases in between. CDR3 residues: CASSFLRGTGELFF. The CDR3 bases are TGTGCCAGCAGCTTCCTTAGGGGGACCGGGGAGCTGTTTTTT.

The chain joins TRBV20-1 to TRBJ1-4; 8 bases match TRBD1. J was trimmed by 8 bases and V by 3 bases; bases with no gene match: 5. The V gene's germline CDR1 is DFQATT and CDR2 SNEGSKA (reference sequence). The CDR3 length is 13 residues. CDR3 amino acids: CSASRGLEEKLFF. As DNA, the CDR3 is TGCAGTGCTAGCAGGGGGCTGGAGGAAAAACTGTTTTTT.

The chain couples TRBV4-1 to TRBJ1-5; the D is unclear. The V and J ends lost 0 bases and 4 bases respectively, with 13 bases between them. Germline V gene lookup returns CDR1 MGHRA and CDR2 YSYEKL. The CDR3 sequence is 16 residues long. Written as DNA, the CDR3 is TGCGCCAGCAGCCAAGATTGGAGCCAGCTAAATCAGCCCCAGCATTTT. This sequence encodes CASSQDWSQLNQPQHF.

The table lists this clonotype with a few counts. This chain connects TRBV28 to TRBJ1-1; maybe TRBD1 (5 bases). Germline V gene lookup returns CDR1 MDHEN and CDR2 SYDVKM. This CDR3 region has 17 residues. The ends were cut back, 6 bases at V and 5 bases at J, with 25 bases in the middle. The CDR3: CASSPALRDPKGTEAFF. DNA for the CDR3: TGTGCCAGCAGCCCAGCCCTCCGGGACCCTAAGGGGACTGAAGCTTTCTTT. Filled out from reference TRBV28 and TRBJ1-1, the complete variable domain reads DVKVTQSSRYLVKRTGEKVFLECVQDMDHENMFWYRQDPGLGLRLIYFSYDVKMKEKGDIPEGYSVSREKKERFSLILESASTNQTSMYLCASSPALRDPKGTEAFFGQGTRLTVV.

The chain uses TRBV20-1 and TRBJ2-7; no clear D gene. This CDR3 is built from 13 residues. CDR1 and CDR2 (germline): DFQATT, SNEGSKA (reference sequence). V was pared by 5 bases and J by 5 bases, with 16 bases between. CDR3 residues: CSACPSRVNEQYF. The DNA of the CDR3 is TGCAGTGCTTGCCCCAGCCGGGTTAACGAGCAGTACTTC.

The CDR3 reads CASSPSWPGGNGYTF. CDR3 DNA sequence: TGTGCCAGCAGTCCCTCTTGGCCGGGGGGCAATGGCTACACCTTC. J is TRBJ1-2 and V is TRBV27; D is perhaps TRBD1 (6 bases). This CDR3 spans 15 amino acids. Germline V gives CDR1 MNHEY, CDR2 SMNVEV (reference sequence). Trimming removed 5 bases from V and 6 bases from J, with 19 bases in between.

The CDR3 sequence: CASSLRDWGTGELFF. DNA for the CDR3: TGTGCCAGCAGCCTTAGAGATTGGGGCACCGGGGAGCTGTTTTTT. This chain connects TRBV6-5 to TRBJ2-2; D remains unclear. The CDR3 runs 15 residues. V dropped 6 bases and J dropped 4 bases, with 15 bases sitting between them. Germline CDR1 and CDR2: MNHEY and SVGAGI.

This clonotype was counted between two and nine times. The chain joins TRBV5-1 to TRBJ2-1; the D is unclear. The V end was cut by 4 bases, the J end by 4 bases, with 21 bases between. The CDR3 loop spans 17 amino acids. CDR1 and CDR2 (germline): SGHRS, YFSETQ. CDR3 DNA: TGCGCCAGCAGCCTCTATCCTAAGTCGGCCCATTACAATGAGCAGTTCTTC. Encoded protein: CASSLYPKSAHYNEQFF.

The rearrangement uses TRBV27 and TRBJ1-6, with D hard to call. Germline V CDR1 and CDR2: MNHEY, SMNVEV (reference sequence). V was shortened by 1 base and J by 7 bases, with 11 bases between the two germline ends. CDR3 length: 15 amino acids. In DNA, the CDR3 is TGTGCCAGCAGTTTATATGCGACCGAGAATTCACCCCTCCACTTT. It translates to CASSLYATENSPLHF.

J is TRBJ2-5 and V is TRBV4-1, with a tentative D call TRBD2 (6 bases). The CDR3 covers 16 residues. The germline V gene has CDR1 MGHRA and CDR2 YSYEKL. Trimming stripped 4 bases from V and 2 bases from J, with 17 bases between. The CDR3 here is CASSRGTGTLQETQYF. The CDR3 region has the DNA TGCGCCAGCAGCCGTGGAACCGGGACTCTGCAAGAGACCCAGTACTTC.